This TCR beta chain was profiled in a study of cytomegalovirus exposure and HLA in healthy donors. Study-wide context: As released early, the data held roughly 85 million unique TCRs from HLA-typed donors.

Study-wide results and caveats: Many donors shared some public TCRs, even though most TCR sequences were rare.

The CDR3 totals 13 residues. V gave up 3 bases and J gave up 0 bases, with 3 bases separating them. Germline V gene sequence: CDR1 SGHRS, CDR2 YFSETQ. The PCR made use of 60 Vbeta and 13 Jbeta primers. Methods used by the authors: Later analysis identified tens of millions of unique TCR beta chains, 9 million to 13 million shared. This table comes from immunoSEQ multiplex PCR, and its TCRdb copy is limited to in-frame clones, with some not included. V, J and clone size are those of that table, while D and trimming were read from the DNA. The data contain about 150,000 clones, roughly 80% of them seen just once; the ten biggest clones take up 1.5%. With respect to this clone: Its cognate antigen is unknown.

The sample was PBMCs. This sequence was found in a man in his forties in good health and CMV-seronegative. V gene TRBV5-1 combines with J gene TRBJ2-2; no clear D gene. The CDR3 here is CASSSTNTGELFF. CDR3 in DNA: TGCGCCAGCAGCTCCACGAACACCGGGGAGCTGTTTTTT.